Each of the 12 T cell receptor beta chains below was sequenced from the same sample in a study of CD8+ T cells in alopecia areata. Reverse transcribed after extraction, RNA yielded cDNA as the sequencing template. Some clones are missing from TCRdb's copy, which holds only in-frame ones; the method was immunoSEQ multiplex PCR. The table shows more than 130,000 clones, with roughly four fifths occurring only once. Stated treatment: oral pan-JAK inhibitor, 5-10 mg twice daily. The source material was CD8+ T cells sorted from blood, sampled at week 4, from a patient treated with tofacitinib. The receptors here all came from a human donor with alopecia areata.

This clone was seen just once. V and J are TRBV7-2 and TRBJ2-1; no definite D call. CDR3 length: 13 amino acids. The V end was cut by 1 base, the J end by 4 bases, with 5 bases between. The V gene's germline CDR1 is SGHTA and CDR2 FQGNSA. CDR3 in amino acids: CASSLGLYNEQFF. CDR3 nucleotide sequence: TGTGCCAGCAGCTTAGGACTTTACAATGAGCAGTTCTTC. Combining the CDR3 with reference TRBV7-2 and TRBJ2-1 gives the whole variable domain GAGVSQSPSNKVTEKGKDVELRCDPISGHTALYWYRQSLGQGLEFLIYFQGNSAPDKSGLPSDRFSAERTGGSVSTLTIQRTQQEDSAVYLCASSLGLYNEQFFGPGTRLTVL.

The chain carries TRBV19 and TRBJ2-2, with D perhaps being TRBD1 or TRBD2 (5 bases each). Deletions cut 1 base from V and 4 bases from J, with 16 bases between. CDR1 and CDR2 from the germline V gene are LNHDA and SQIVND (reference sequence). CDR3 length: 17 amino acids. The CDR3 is CASSIAPYGTITGELFF. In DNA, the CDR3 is TGTGCCAGTAGTATAGCGCCCTACGGGACGATCACCGGGGAGCTGTTTTTT.

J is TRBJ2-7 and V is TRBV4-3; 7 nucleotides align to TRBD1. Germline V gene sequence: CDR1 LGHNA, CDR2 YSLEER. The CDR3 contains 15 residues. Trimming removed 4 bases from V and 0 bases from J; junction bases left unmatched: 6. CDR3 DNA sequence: TGCGCCAGCAGCCTAACGACAGGGCCCTCCTACGAGCAGTACTTC. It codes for CASSLTTGPSYEQYF.

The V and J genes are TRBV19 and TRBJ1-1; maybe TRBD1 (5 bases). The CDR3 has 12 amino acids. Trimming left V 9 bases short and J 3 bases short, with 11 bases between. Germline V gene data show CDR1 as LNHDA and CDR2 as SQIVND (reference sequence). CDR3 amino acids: CASNEGYTEAFF. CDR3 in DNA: TGTGCCAGCAATGAGGGGTACACTGAAGCTTTCTTT.

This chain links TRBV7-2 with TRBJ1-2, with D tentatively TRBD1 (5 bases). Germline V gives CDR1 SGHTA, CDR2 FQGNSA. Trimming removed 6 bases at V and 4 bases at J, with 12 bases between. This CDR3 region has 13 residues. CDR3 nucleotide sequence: TGTGCCAGCAGTCTGGGGGAGGGCTATGGCTACACCTTC. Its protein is CASSLGEGYGYTF.

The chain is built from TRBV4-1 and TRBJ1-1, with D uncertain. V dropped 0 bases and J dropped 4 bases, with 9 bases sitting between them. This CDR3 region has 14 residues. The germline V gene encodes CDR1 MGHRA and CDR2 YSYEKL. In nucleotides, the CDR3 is TGCGCCAGCAGCCAAGACCTGCTCTTCACTGAAGCTTTCTTT. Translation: CASSQDLLFTEAFF.

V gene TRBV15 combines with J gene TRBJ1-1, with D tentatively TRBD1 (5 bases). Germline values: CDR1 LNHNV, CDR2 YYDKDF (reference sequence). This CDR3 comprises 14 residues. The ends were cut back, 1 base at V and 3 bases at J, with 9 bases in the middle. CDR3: CATSRGGGYTEAFF. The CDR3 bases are TGTGCCACCAGCAGAGGTGGGGGATACACTGAAGCTTTCTTT.

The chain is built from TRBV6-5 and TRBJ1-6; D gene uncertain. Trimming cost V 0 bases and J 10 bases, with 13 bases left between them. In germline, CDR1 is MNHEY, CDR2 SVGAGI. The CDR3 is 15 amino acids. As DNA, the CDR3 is TGTGCCAGCAGTTACTCGAGGCAACTAGGGTCACCCCTCCACTTT. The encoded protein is CASSYSRQLGSPLHF.

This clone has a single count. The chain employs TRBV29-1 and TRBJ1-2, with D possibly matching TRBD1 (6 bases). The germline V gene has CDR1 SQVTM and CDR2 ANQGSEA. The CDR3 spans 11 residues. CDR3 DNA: TGCACCTCAGGGGAGGTCTATGGCTACACCTTC. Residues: CTSGEVYGYTF.

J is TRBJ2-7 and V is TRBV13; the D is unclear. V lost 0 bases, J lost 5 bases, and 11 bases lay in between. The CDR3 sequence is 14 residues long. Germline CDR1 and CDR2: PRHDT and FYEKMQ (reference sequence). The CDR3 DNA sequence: TGTGCCAGCAGCTTAGGAATGGACGGAGACGAGCAGTACTTC. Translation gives CASSLGMDGDEQYF. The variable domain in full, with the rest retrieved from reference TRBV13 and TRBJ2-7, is AAGVIQSPRHLIKEKRETATLKCYPIPRHDTVYWYQQGPGQDPQFLISFYEKMQSDKGSIPDRFSAQQFSDYHSELNMSSLELGDSALYFCASSLGMDGDEQYFGPGTRLTVT.

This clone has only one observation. CDR3 nucleotides: TGTGCCAGCAGCTTGGCGTCATCCCAGCCCCAGCATTTT. Protein: CASSLASSQPQHF. This chain uses TRBV5-6 with TRBJ1-5; D is ambiguous. V lost 0 bases to trimming and J lost 7 bases, with 8 bases between them. The CDR3 spans 13 residues. CDR1 is SGHDT and CDR2 is YYEEEE in the germline V gene.

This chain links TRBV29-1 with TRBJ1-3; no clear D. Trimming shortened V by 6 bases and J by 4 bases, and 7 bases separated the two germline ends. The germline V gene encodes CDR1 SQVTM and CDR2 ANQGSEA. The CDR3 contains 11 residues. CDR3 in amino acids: CSVPKGNTIYF. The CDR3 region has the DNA TGCAGCGTCCCCAAAGGAAACACCATATATTTT. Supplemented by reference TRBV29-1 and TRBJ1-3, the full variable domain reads SAVISQKPSRDICQRGTSLTIQCQVDSQVTMMFWYRQQPGQSLTLIATANQGSEATYESGFVIDKFPISRPNLTFSTLTVSNMSPEDSSIYLCSVPKGNTIYFGEGSWLTVV.